Below, one TCR beta chain is given with its context. Its antigen specificity is not known. The record has no base qualities; no much larger clone is one base away. The sample belongs to a study of T-cell reconstitution after alpha-beta-depleted transplantation in children (dated by TCRdb to the mid-2010s). For context, the study as a whole: Using TCR repertoire profiling, the study quantitatively followed how T-cell immune reconstitution unfolded in children after TCRalphabeta/CD19-depleted allogeneic hematopoietic cell transplantation.

At the junction V is shortened by 1 base and J by 9 bases, with 14 bases in between. The germline V gene yields SGHRS for CDR1 and YFSETQ for CDR2. The CDR3 runs 14 amino acids, cysteine and phenylalanine included. The sequence is cut down to CDR3 DNA, 42 bases in frame from base 1. What the work shows at the level of the full study, not this receptor alone: The apparently early recovery of alphabetaT-cell counts about two months after transplant reportedly depended on only several hundred rapidly expanded clones that came from non-depleted graft cells. Hyperexpanded clone frequencies declined over subsequent months; after one year, T-cell counts and TCRbeta diversity were mostly attributed to newly produced T cells. The high TCRbeta diversity at day 60 in some patients was ascribed to recipient T cells and intrathymic progenitors that had survived conditioning.

Libraries came from PCR. The reads were generated on an Illumina HiSeq 2500. Molecular barcoding was employed in the preparation of TCR libraries, with unique molecular identifiers being used to normalize TCRbeta repertoire quantification. Using fastp trimming at Q25 and MiXCR clonotype assembly, TCRdb reanalyzed the public sequencing data and kept in-frame beta chains. Records with the same CDR3 protein are collapsed into one entry carrying the most frequent genes and DNA. This sample is represented by 500,000 or so distinct CDR3 sequences; about 10% of them were singletons. The ten largest account for 12% to 15% of the sample. The treatment or condition label, as the study defines it: allogeneic hematopoietic cell transplantation with graft depleted of TCRalphabeta T cells and CD19 B cells. Transplant recipients were children who received TCRalphabeta/CD19-depleted allogeneic hematopoietic cell grafts.

This sample comprised PBMCs, mostly from graft donor cells, obtained 180 days after TCRalphabeta/CD19-depleted stem cell transplant. The rearrangement joined TRBV5-1 to TRBJ2-1, with TRBD1 perhaps the D gene, on 6 matching bases. The TCR originated in a female patient aged 2-10 years who had a stem cell transplant for aplastic anemia, so the T cells may come from the graft donor. Read as DNA, the sequence is TGCGCCAGCAGCTTGCAGCCAGGGGTTCTTGAGCAGTTCTTC. It codes for CASSLQPGVLEQFF.